This T cell receptor beta chain comes out of a study of cytomegalovirus exposure and HLA in healthy donors. Overall study results and limits: A link between a missense DCLRE1C variant and TCR beta V- and J-gene trimming emerged from a later analysis. Common viral pathogens were later found to be apparently linked to several of the most significant clusters. Across all donors, roughly uniform sequencing depth was an assumption of the presence/absence analyses.

V lost 4 bases to trimming and J lost 1 base; unmatched junction nucleotides: 0. CDR3 length: 14 residues. CDR1 is SNHLY, CDR2 FYNNEI, per germline. Donors consisted of healthy bone marrow donors. PCR primers comprised 60 Vbeta and 13 Jbeta primers. TCRdb's table, derived via immunoSEQ multiplex PCR, lists solely in-frame clones and lacks some. The repertoire consists of about 88,000 clones, with nearly 70% occurring once and the leading ten covering about 2.9%. A word on this clone: Its cognate antigen is unknown.

The chain has TRBV2 and TRBJ2-3; 9 nucleotides line up with TRBD1. Input material: PBMCs. The sequence came from a man aged 50-60 years in good health and CMV-seronegative. Here the CDR3 reads CASSGTGGTDTQYF. For the CDR3, the DNA is TGTGCCAGCAGTGGGACAGGGGGCACAGATACGCAGTATTTT.